This T cell receptor beta chain was recovered during a study of T cell repertoires in ileal Crohn's disease. Study-level information: Biopsies of inflamed ileum from the surgical specimen form M0 samples.

This clone has just one count. The sample's time point: inflamed ileum from the surgical specimen. The assay was immunoSEQ multiplex PCR, and TCRdb's table has in-frame clones only and misses some. This table has about 16,000 clones, more than 85% appearing once. The sample consisted of ileal tissue. The source is an adult with Crohn's disease.

This CDR3 reads CASSLLQGASYGYTF. The CDR3, as DNA: TGTGCCAGCAGCTTGTTACAGGGGGCCTCCTATGGCTACACCTTC. The rearrangement uses TRBV5-4 and TRBJ1-2; 9 bases fit TRBD1. The length of the CDR3 is 15 residues. The V segment lost 1 base and the J segment 4 bases; nucleotides outside the gene matches: 5. Germline CDR1 is SGHNT and CDR2 is YYREEE (reference sequence). The variable domain in full, completed from reference TRBV5-4 and TRBJ1-2, reads ETGVTQSPTHLIKTRGQQVTLRCSSQSGHNTVSWYQQALGQGPQFIFQYYREEENGRGNFPPRFSGLQFPNYSSELNVNALELDDSALYLCASSLLQGASYGYTFGSGTRLTVV.